This TCR beta chain was sequenced during a study of cytomegalovirus exposure and HLA in healthy donors. Findings and limits, study-wide: Diagnosis of cytomegalovirus status made by the classifier reportedly showed high specificity and sensitivity. A later analysis linked a missense DCLRE1C variant to TCR beta V- and J-gene trimming.

Trimming cost V 7 bases and J 8 bases, with 11 bases left between them. The CDR3 loop spans 11 amino acids. Per germline, CDR1 SGHTA and CDR2 FQGNSA. Both 60 Vbeta primers and 13 Jbeta primers went into the PCR. The data were produced by immunoSEQ multiplex PCR, yet TCRdb's version contains in-frame clones alone and is incomplete. The data hold 70,000 to 95,000 clones, with about 77% observed a single time. This clone was seen only a few times. What it binds is unknown. This TCR was recovered from a man in his forties or fifties in good health and CMV-seronegative. The genes are TRBV7-2 and TRBJ1-2; D ambiguous. Sequencing was performed on PBMCs. This CDR3 is CASTTHAGYTF. DNA of the CDR3: TGTGCCAGCACCACTCATGCGGGCTACACCTTC.